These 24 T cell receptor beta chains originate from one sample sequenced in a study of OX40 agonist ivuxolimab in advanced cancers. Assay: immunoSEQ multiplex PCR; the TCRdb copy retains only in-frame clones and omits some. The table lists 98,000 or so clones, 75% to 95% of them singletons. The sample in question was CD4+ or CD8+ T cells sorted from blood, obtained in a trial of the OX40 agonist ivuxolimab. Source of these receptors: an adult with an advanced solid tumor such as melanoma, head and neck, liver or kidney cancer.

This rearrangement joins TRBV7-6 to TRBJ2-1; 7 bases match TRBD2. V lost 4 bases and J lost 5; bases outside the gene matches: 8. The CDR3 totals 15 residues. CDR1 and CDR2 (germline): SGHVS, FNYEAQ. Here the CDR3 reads CASSSLDSGHNEQFF. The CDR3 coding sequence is TGTGCCAGCAGCTCCCTAGATAGCGGGCACAATGAGCAGTTCTTC.

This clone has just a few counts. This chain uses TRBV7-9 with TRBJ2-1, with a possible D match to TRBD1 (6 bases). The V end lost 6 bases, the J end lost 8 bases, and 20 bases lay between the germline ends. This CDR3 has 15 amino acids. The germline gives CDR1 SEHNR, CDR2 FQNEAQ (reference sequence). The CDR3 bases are TGTGCCAGCAGGTCCCCAGTTGGGGGCCGTGATGAGCAGTTCTTC. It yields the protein CASRSPVGGRDEQFF.

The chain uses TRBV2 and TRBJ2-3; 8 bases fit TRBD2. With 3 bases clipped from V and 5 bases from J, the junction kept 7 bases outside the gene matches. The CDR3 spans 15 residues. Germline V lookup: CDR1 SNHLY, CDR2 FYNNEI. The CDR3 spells CASSDIGAGGDTQYF. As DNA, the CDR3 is TGTGCCAGCAGTGACATTGGGGCGGGAGGAGATACGCAGTATTTT. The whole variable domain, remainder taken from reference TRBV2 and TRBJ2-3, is EPEVTQTPSHQVTQMGQEVILRCVPISNHLYFYWYRQILGQKVEFLVSFYNNEISEKSEIFDDQFSVERPDGSNFTLKIRSTKLEDSAMYFCASSDIGAGGDTQYFGPGTRLTVL.

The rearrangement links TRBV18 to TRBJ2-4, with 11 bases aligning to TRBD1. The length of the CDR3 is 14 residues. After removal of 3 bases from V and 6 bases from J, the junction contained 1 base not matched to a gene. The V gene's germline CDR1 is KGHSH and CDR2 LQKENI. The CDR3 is CASSPGQGGNIQYF. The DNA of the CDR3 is TGTGCCAGCTCACCGGGACAGGGGGGAAACATTCAGTACTTC.

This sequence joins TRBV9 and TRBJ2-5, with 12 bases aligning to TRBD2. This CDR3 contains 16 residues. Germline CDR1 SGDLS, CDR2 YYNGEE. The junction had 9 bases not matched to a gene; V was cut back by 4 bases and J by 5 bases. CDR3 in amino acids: CASSPHSGTSGETQYF. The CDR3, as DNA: TGTGCCAGCAGCCCTCATTCCGGGACTAGCGGGGAGACCCAGTACTTC.

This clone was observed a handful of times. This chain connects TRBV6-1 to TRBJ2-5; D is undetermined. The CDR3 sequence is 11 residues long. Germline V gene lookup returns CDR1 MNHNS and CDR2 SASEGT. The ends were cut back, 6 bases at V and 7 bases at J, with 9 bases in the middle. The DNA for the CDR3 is TGTGCCAGCAGCTCCTTGTGGACCCAGTACTTC. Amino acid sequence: CASSSLWTQYF.

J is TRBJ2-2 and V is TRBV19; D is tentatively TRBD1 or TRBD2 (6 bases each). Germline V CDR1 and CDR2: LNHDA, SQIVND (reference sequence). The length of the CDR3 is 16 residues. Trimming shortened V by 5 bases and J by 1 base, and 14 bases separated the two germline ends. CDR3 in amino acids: CASSPQGLLNTGELFF. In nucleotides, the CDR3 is TGTGCCAGTAGTCCACAGGGACTCCTGAACACCGGGGAGCTGTTTTTT.

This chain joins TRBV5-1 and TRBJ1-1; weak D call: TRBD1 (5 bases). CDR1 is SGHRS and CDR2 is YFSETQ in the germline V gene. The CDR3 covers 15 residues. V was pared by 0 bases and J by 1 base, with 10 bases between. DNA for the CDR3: TGCGCCAGCAGCTTGGAATCAGGGAGGAACACTGAAGCTTTCTTT. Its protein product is CASSLESGRNTEAFF.

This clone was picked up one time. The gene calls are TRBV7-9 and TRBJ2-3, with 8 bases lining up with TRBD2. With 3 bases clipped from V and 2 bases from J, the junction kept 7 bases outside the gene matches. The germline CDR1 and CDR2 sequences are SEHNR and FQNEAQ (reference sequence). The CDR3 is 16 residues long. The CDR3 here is CASSFLLAGNTDTQYF. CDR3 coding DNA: TGTGCCAGCAGCTTTCTATTAGCGGGGAACACAGATACGCAGTATTTT. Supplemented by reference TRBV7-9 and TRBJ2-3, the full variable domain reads DTGVSQNPRHKITKRGQNVTFRCDPISEHNRLYWYRQTLGQGPEFLTYFQNEAQLEKSRLLSDRFSAERPKGSFSTLEIQRTEQGDSAMYLCASSFLLAGNTDTQYFGPGTRLTVL.

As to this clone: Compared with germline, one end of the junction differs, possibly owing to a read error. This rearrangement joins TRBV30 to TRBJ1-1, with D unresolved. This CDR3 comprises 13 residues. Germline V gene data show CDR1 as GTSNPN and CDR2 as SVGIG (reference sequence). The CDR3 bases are TGTGCCTGGAGTGTACAGCTGAACACTGAAGTTTTCTTT. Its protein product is CAWSVQLNTEVFF.

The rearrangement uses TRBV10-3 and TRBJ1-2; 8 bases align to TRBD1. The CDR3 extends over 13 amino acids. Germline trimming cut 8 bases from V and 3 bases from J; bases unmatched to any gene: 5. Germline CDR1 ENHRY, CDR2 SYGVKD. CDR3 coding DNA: TGTGCCATCCAGATGGGACAGGACTATGGCTACACCTTC. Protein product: CAIQMGQDYGYTF.

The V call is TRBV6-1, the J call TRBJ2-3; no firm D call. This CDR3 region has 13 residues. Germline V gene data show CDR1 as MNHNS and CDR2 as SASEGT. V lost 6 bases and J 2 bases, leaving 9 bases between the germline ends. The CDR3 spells CASRGSNTDTQYF. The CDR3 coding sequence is TGTGCCAGCAGGGGGTCGAACACAGATACGCAGTATTTT.

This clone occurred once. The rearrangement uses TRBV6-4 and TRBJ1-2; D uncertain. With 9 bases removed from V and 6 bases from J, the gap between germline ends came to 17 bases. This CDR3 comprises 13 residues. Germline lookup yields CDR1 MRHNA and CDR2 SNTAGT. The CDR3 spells CASSPTVGDGYTF. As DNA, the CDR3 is TGTGCCAGTTCCCCAACAGTTGGGGATGGCTACACCTTC.

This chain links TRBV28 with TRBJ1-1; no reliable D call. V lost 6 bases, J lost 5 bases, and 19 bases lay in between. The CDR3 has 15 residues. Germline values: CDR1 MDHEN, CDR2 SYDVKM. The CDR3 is CASSDHVKESTEAFF. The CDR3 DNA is TGTGCCAGCAGCGATCATGTCAAGGAATCGACTGAAGCTTTCTTT.

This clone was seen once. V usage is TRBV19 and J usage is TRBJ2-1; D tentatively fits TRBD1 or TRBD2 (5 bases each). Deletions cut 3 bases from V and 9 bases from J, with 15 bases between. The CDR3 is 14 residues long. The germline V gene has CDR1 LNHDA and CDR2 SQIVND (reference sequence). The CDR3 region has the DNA TGTGCCAGTAGTATCGTGGGACCGCAAACTGAGCAGTTCTTC. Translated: CASSIVGPQTEQFF.

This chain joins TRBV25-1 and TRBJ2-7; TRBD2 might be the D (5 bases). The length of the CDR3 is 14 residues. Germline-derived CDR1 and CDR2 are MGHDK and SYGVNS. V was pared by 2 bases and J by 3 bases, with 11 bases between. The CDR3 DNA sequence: TGTGCCAGCAGTGAAGGGGAGAGAGGCTACGAGCAGTACTTC. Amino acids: CASSEGERGYEQYF.

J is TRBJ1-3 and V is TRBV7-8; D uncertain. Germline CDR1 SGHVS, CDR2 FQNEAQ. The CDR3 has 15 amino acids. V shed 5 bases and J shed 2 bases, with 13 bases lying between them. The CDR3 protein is CASSTDIVAGNTIYF. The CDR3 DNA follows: TGTGCCAGCAGCACAGACATAGTAGCTGGAAACACCATATATTTT.

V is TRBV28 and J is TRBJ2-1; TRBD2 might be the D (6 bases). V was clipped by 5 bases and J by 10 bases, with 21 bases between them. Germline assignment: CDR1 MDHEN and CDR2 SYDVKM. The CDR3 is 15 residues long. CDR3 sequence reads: CASSRTGTRLTEQFF. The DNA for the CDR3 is TGTGCCAGCAGTCGAACCGGGACTCGTCTAACCGAGCAGTTCTTC. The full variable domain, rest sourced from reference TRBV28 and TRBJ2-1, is DVKVTQSSRYLVKRTGEKVFLECVQDMDHENMFWYRQDPGLGLRLIYFSYDVKMKEKGDIPEGYSVSREKKERFSLILESASTNQTSMYLCASSRTGTRLTEQFFGPGTRLTVL.

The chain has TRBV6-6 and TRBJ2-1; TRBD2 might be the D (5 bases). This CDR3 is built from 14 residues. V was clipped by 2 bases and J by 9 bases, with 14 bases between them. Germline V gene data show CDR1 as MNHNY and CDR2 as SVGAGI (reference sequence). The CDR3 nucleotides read TGTGCCAGCAGTTACCCACTAGTTAGGGTTGAGCAGTTCTTC. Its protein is CASSYPLVRVEQFF.

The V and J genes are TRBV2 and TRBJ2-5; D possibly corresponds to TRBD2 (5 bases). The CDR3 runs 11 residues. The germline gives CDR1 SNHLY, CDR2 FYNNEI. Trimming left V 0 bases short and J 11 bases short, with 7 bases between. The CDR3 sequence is CASSEAGEQYF. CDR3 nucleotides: TGTGCCAGCAGTGAAGCGGGAGAGCAGTACTTC.

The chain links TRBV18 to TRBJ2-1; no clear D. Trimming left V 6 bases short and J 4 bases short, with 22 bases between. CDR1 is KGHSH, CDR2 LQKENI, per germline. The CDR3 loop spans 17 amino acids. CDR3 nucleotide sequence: TGTGCCAGCTCCCAGGCCTTTGGCGCCTCTCAGTACAATGAGCAGTTCTTC. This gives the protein CASSQAFGASQYNEQFF.

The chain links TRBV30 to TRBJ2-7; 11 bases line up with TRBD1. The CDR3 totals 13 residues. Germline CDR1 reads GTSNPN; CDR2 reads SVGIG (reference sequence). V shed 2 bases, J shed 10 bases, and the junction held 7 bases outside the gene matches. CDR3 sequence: CAWSTPGQGGQYF. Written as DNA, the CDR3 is TGTGCCTGGAGTACGCCGGGACAGGGGGGTCAGTACTTC. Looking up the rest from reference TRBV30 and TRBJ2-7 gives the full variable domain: SQTIHQWPATLVQPVGSPLSLECTVEGTSNPNLYWYRQAAGRGLQLLFYSVGIGQISSEVPQNLSASRPQDRQFILSSKKLLLSDSGFYLCAWSTPGQGGQYFGPGTRLTVT.

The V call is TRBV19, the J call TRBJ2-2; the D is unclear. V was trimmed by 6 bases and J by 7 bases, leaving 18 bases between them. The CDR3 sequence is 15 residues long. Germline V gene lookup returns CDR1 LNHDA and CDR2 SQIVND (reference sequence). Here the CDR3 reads CASSVGYVAGGELFF. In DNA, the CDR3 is TGTGCCAGTAGCGTCGGATACGTAGCAGGCGGGGAGCTGTTTTTT.

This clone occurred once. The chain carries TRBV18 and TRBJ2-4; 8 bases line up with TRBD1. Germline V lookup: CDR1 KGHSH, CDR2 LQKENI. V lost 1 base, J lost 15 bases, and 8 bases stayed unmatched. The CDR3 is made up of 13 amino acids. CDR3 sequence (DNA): TGTGCCAGCTCACCACTCGGACAGGGTTTCCCGTACTTC. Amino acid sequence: CASSPLGQGFPYF.